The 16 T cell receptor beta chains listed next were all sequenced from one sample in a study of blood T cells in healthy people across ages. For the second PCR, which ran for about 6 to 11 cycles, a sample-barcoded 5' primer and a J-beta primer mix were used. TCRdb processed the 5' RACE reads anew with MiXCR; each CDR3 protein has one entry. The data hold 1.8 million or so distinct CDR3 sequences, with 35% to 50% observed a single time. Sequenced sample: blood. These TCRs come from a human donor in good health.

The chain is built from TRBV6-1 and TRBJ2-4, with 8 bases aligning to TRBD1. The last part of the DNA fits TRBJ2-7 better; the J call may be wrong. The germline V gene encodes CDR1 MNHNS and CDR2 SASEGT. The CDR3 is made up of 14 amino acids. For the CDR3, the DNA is TGTGCCAGCAGTGGACAGGGGATTGTCCACGAGCAGTACTTC. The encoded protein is CASSGQGIVHEQYF.

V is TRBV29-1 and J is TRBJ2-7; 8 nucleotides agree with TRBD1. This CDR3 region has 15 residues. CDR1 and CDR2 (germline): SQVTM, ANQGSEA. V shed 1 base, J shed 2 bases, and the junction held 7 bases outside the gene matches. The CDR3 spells CSVEGGAGGPYEQYF. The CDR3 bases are TGCAGCGTTGAAGGGGGCGCAGGGGGCCCCTACGAGCAGTACTTC.

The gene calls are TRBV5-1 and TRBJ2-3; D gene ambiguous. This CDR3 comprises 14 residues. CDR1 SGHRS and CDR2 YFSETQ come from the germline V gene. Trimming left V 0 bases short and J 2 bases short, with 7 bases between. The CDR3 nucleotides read TGCGCCAGCAGCTTGGCCCCCCACACAGATACGCAGTATTTT. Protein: CASSLAPHTDTQYF.

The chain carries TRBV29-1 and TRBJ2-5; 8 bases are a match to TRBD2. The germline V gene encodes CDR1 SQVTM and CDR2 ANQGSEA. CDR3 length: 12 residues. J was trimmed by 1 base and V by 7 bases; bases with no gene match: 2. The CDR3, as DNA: TGCAGCGCTGGGACTAGCCAAGAGACCCAGTACTTC. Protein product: CSAGTSQETQYF.

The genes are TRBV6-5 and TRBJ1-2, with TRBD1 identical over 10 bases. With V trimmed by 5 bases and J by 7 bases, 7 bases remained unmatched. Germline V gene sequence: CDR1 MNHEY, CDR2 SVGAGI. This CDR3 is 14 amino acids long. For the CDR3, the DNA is TGTGCCAGCAGTCGGACGGGACAGGGGTTTGGCTACACCTTC. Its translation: CASSRTGQGFGYTF.

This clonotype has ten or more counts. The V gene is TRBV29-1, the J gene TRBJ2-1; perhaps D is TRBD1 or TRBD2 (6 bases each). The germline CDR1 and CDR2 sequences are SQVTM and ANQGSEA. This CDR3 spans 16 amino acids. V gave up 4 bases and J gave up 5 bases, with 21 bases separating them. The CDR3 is CSVGGGGPSGDNEQFF. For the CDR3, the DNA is TGCAGCGTTGGAGGAGGGGGGCCCTCTGGGGACAATGAGCAGTTCTTC.

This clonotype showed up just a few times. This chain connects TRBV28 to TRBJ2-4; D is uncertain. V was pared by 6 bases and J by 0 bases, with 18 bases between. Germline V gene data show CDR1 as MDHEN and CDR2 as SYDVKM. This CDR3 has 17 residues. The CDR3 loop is CASSPPSKGLAKNIQYF. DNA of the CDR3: TGTGCCAGCAGCCCTCCTTCAAAGGGTTTAGCCAAAAACATTCAGTACTTC.

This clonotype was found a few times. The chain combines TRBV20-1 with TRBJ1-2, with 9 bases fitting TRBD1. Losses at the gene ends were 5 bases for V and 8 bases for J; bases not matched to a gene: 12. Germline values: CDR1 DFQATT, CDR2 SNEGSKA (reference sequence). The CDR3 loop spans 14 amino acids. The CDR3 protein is CSAPSRTGEVGYTF. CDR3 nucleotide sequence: TGCAGTGCTCCAAGTAGGACAGGGGAAGTCGGCTACACCTTC.

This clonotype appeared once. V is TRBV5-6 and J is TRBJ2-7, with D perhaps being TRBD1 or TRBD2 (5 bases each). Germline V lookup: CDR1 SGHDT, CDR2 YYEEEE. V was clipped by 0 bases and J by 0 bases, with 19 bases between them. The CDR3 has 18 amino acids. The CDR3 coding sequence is TGTGCCAGCAGCTTGGTTTCCTCGAGGGGCCCAAGCTCCTACGAGCAGTACTTC. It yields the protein CASSLVSSRGPSSYEQYF.

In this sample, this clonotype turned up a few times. CDR3 sequence reads: CASSPQQGASGELFF. The CDR3 DNA reads TGCGCCAGCAGCCCGCAACAGGGGGCGAGCGGGGAGCTGTTTTTT. V and J are TRBV4-3 and TRBJ2-2; 9 nucleotides line up with TRBD1. The CDR3 contains 15 residues. V dropped 4 bases and J dropped 7; count of bases not matched to a gene: 7. Germline V gives CDR1 LGHNA, CDR2 YSLEER.

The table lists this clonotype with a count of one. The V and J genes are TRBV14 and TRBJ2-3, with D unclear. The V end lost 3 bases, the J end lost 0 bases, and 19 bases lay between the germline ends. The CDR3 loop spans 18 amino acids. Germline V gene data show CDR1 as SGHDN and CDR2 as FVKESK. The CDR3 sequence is CASSHQRSPDRSTDTQYF. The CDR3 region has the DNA TGTGCCAGCAGCCATCAAAGGTCCCCGGATCGTAGCACAGATACGCAGTATTTT.

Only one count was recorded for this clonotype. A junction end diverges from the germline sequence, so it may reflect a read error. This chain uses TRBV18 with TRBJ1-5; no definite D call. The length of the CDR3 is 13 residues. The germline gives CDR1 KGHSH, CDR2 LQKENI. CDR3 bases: TGTGCCGGCTCATCGGATAGCAATCAGCCCCAGCATTTT. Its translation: CAGSSDSNQPQHF.

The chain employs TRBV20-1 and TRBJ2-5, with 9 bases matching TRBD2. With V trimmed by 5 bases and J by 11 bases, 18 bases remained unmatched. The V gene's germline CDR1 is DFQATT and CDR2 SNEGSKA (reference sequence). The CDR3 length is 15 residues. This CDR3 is CSALPAGGHRNEQYF. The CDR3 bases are TGCAGTGCTCTGCCGGCGGGGGGGCATCGTAATGAGCAGTACTTC.

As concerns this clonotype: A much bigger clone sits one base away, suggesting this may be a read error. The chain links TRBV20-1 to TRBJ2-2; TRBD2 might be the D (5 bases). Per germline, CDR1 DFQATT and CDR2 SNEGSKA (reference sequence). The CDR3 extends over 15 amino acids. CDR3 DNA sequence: TGCAGTGCAAAGCCGGGTCCAAGAGACGCCGGGGAGCGGTTTTTT. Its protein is CSAKPGPRDAGERFF.

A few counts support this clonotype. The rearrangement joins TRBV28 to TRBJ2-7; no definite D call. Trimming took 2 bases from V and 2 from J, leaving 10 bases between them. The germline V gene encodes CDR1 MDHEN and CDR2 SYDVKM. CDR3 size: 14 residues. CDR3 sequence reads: CASSLARPTYEQYF. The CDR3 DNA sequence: TGTGCCAGCAGTTTAGCCCGTCCCACCTACGAGCAGTACTTC.

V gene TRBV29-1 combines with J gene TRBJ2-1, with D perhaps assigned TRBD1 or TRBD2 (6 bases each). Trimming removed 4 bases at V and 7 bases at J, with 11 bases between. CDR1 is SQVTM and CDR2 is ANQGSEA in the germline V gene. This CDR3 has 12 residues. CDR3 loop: CSVVRGVNEQFF. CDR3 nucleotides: TGCAGCGTTGTGAGGGGGGTAAATGAGCAGTTCTTC.